One sample yielded the 13 T cell receptor beta chains listed below, sequenced in a study of T cell responses to AZD1222 COVID-19 vaccine. Only in-frame clones appear in the TCRdb table, and some are missing; sequencing was by immunoSEQ multiplex PCR. Here the sample spans about 140,000 clones, over 75% being singletons. Source: peripheral blood, taken on day 0 of AZD1222 vaccination. These receptor sequences come from an adult in good health.

V and J are TRBV2 and TRBJ1-2; weak D call: TRBD1 (6 bases). This CDR3 has 15 amino acids. V lost 0 bases and J 2 bases, leaving 10 bases between the germline ends. Germline loops: CDR1 SNHLY, CDR2 FYNNEI. The CDR3 region has the DNA TGTGCCAGCAGTGAAGCGGAGGGACACAACTATGGCTACACCTTC. Encoded protein: CASSEAEGHNYGYTF.

This clone was seen more than once but under ten times. The gene calls are TRBV6-5 and TRBJ2-3, with 9 nucleotides matching TRBD1. Germline lookup yields CDR1 MNHEY and CDR2 SVGAGI. The V gene end was trimmed by 8 bases and the J gene end by 3 bases; junction bases not matched to a gene: 9. CDR3 length equals 15 residues. Written as DNA, the CDR3 is TGTGCCAGCGATCCACGGACAGGGGATACAGATACGCAGTATTTT. This sequence encodes CASDPRTGDTDTQYF.

This clone was counted a single time. The chain joins TRBV27 to TRBJ2-7, with 11 bases that match TRBD2. The CDR3 is 13 residues long. Germline V gene data show CDR1 as MNHEY and CDR2 as SMNVEV (reference sequence). V was pared by 6 bases and J by 3 bases, with 1 base of the junction left unmatched. Written as DNA, the CDR3 is TGTGCCAGCAGGACTAGCGGGATCTACGAGCAGTACTTC. Its protein is CASRTSGIYEQYF.

The chain uses TRBV11-3 and TRBJ2-1; TRBD2 matches 10 bases. V was clipped by 2 bases and J by 8 bases; unmatched bases: 9. The CDR3 sequence is 16 residues long. CDR1 is SGHNT, CDR2 YENEEA, per germline. DNA of the CDR3: TGTGCCAGCAGCTTATCCACCCTAGCGGGAGCCTATGAGCAGTTCTTC. Translating it yields CASSLSTLAGAYEQFF.

J is TRBJ2-3 and V is TRBV7-9; D not resolved. This CDR3 spans 16 amino acids. CDR1 is SEHNR and CDR2 is FQNEAQ in the germline V gene (reference sequence). The V gene lost 1 base and the J gene lost 0 bases, with 11 bases spanning the gap. The CDR3 loop reads CASSLVLGLSTDTQYF. Written as DNA, the CDR3 is TGTGCCAGCAGCTTAGTTCTGGGCTTGAGCACAGATACGCAGTATTTT.

This clone is labeled as medium-sized. This chain connects TRBV6-4 to TRBJ2-3; perhaps TRBD1 as D (6 bases). Trimming took 6 bases from V and 4 from J, leaving 17 bases between them. There are 15 residues in the CDR3. Germline assignment: CDR1 MRHNA and CDR2 SNTAGT. The CDR3 here is CASSKEQGLPDTQYF. The DNA of the CDR3 is TGTGCCAGCAGCAAAGAACAGGGATTGCCAGATACGCAGTATTTT.

The chain combines TRBV9 with TRBJ1-1; D gene ambiguous. The CDR3 sequence is 15 residues long. CDR1 and CDR2 (germline): SGDLS, YYNGEE. Trimming removed 0 bases from V and 1 base from J, with 10 bases in between. The CDR3 nucleotides read TGTGCCAGCAGCGTAGGGAGTCCACCGAACACTGAAGCTTTCTTT. Amino acid sequence: CASSVGSPPNTEAFF.

This chain connects TRBV6-5 to TRBJ1-6; 11 bases are a match to TRBD1. Germline CDR1 and CDR2: MNHEY and SVGAGI. CDR3 length: 16 residues. V gave up 4 bases and J gave up 4 bases; unmatched junction bases: 3. Here the CDR3 reads CASSSGQGGYNSPLHF. The CDR3 coding sequence is TGTGCCAGCAGTTCGGGACAGGGGGGATATAATTCACCCCTCCACTTT.

The chain carries TRBV18 and TRBJ2-1, with 10 bases aligning to TRBD2. Trimming at V came to 5 bases and at J to 9 bases, leaving 13 bases not matched to a gene. Per germline, CDR1 KGHSH and CDR2 LQKENI. CDR3 length: 16 amino acids. CDR3 nucleotides: TGTGCCAGCTCATCGACCCCGGGACTAGCGTATCCTGAGCAGTTCTTC. Encoded protein: CASSSTPGLAYPEQFF.

This clone appeared many times. The genes are TRBV27 and TRBJ1-5, with 8 bases identical to TRBD1. Germline lookup yields CDR1 MNHEY and CDR2 SMNVEV (reference sequence). The CDR3 is made up of 15 amino acids. After removal of 7 bases from V and 4 bases from J, the junction contained 9 bases not matched to a gene. CDR3 in amino acids: CASTGQGAGNQPQHF. DNA of the CDR3: TGTGCCAGCACGGGTCAGGGGGCGGGTAATCAGCCCCAGCATTTT.

The CDR3 spells CASSPGTQDTGELFF. CDR3 DNA sequence: TGTGCCAGCAGTCCCGGGACACAGGACACCGGGGAGCTGTTTTTT. The V and J genes are TRBV6-4 and TRBJ2-2; tentatively, D is TRBD1 (6 bases). Between the trimmed V and J ends, which lost 5 bases and 3 bases, there was a span of 13 bases. The CDR3 runs to 15 residues. CDR1 is MRHNA, CDR2 SNTAGT, per germline.

The V call is TRBV30, the J call TRBJ1-1; D not certain. Germline V gene lookup returns CDR1 GTSNPN and CDR2 SVGIG (reference sequence). There are 12 residues in the CDR3. V lost 0 bases and J lost 1, with 3 bases in between. The CDR3 DNA follows: TGTGCCTGGAGTGTTTGGAACACTGAAGCTTTCTTT. It codes for CAWSVWNTEAFF.

V and J are TRBV6-5 and TRBJ2-2; no definite D call. The CDR3 has 15 residues. Trimming stripped 6 bases from V and 6 bases from J, with 17 bases between. The germline V gene has CDR1 MNHEY and CDR2 SVGAGI. The CDR3 loop reads CASRAWVTESGELFF. The CDR3 DNA follows: TGTGCCAGCAGGGCGTGGGTGACGGAGTCCGGGGAGCTGTTTTTT.